Here is one T cell receptor beta chain with its context. Its antigen is unknown. The source of the sample is a study of long-term antiretroviral therapy in people with HIV. General study findings and limits: Increased diversity was seen after ART, yet it remained lower than in transplant donor controls. Clones expanded before ART dominated the repertoire at all time points. Control repertoires displayed wider CDR3 length ranges than the HIV repertoires.

Runs used v3.0 of the immunoSEQ assay and were done at survey level. Clones were read by immunoSEQ multiplex PCR, and TCRdb kept only the in-frame ones, dropping some. The repertoire holds about 30,000 clones, with almost 95% as singletons. Germline CDR1 MNHNS, CDR2 SASEGT. The CDR3 is made up of 15 amino acids. Trimming took off 2 bases at V and 0 bases at J, with 10 bases between the two ends. Sequenced material: unsorted PBMCs, taken around 7.4 years after starting antiretroviral therapy. The clonotype comes from a man in his forties or fifties with HIV. The gene calls are TRBV6-1 and TRBJ1-1; tentatively, D is TRBD1 (6 bases). The CDR3 coding sequence is TGTGCCAGCAGTGAACCAGGGGCCTTGAACACTGAAGCTTTCTTT. Its protein product is CASSEPGALNTEAFF.